This T cell receptor beta chain was captured in a study of cytomegalovirus exposure and HLA in healthy donors. Germline assignment: CDR1 SGDLS and CDR2 YYNGEE. The V and J ends lost 1 base and 6 bases respectively, with 9 bases between them. The CDR3 is made up of 13 amino acids. This PCR relied on a set of 60 Vbeta primers and 13 Jbeta primers. Clones were read by immunoSEQ multiplex PCR, and TCRdb kept only the in-frame ones, dropping some. The table shows under 55,000 clones, with around 82% occurring only once. This clone came up a few times. The source is a man aged 30-40 years in good health and CMV-seropositive. Material: PBMCs. This chain joins TRBV9 and TRBJ2-3; D possibly corresponds to TRBD2 (5 bases). Here the CDR3 reads CASSVSGKDTQYF. The CDR3 DNA follows: TGTGCCAGCAGCGTATCGGGAAAGGATACGCAGTATTTT.